This record covers a single T cell receptor beta chain. The record originates from a study of blood T cell repertoires in COVID-19. The data were produced by immunoSEQ multiplex PCR, yet TCRdb's version contains in-frame clones alone and is incomplete. The profile shows roughly 200,000 clones, about four fifths of them singletons. Trimming took 1 base from V and 1 from J; bases not matched to a gene: 9. Germline V gene sequence: CDR1 LNHNV, CDR2 YYDKDF (reference sequence). The CDR3 loop spans 17 amino acids. The receptor was isolated from a woman aged 55-75 years with COVID-19, enrolled during active disease. The chain has TRBV15 and TRBJ2-7; 8 bases match TRBD1. Input material: peripheral blood. The chain's CDR3 is CATSRGGAGGSSYEQYF. CDR3 sequence (DNA): TGTGCCACCAGCAGAGGGGGGGCAGGGGGCTCTTCCTACGAGCAGTACTTC.